This T cell receptor (beta chain) was captured by sequencing in a study of blood T cell repertoires in COVID-19. Across the whole study: Italy, Spain and the United States were the sources of the convalescent and acute COVID-19 samples. PBMCs, B-cell-depleted T cells, or T cells provided the cDNA or gDNA that made up the material.

This CDR3 has 16 amino acids. Germline assignment: CDR1 MNHEY and CDR2 SMNVEV (reference sequence). The V end was cut by 5 bases, the J end by 2 bases, with 13 bases between. In the original analysis: Reference gene primer amplification gave nucleated cell count estimates. Only in-frame clones appear in the TCRdb table, and some are missing; sequencing was by immunoSEQ multiplex PCR. That table supplies the V and J calls and clone size; D and trimming were determined from the DNA. Counted here are about 120,000 clones, 82% occurring once; the ten biggest clones make up about 4.2%. The specimen sequenced was peripheral blood. The source of this sequence is a woman in her seventies with acute or convalescent COVID-19. This chain connects TRBV27 to TRBJ2-6; D possibly corresponds to TRBD2 (6 bases). The CDR3 loop is CASSRTPGAGANVLTF. In DNA, the CDR3 is TGTGCCAGCAGTAGGACACCGGGGGCTGGGGCCAACGTCCTGACTTTC.